This T cell receptor beta chain derives from a study of T cell repertoires in aging, cancer and after chemotherapy. This clonotype was counted many times. Peripheral blood genomic DNA, not sorted cells or RNA, was the template. The trim removed 6 bases at V and 9 bases at J, leaving 5 bases unmatched. The germline V gene has CDR1 MRHNA and CDR2 SNTAGT. The CDR3 runs to 13 residues. Rearranged V-D-J TRB sequences were amplified with a mixed TRB-A/B primer pool. Each CDR3 protein is one row after TCRdb ran MiXCR on the multiplex PCR reads. This table has about 4,700 distinct CDR3 sequences, 20% to 25% appearing once.

Sample: blood. The receptor was isolated from a human donor in good health. The donor label of this sample is uncertain. V gene TRBV6-4 combines with J gene TRBJ2-1; 10 bases match TRBD2. The CDR3 protein is CASSLAGEGEQFF. CDR3 in DNA: TGTGCCAGCAGCCTAGCGGGAGAGGGTGAGCAGTTCTTC.